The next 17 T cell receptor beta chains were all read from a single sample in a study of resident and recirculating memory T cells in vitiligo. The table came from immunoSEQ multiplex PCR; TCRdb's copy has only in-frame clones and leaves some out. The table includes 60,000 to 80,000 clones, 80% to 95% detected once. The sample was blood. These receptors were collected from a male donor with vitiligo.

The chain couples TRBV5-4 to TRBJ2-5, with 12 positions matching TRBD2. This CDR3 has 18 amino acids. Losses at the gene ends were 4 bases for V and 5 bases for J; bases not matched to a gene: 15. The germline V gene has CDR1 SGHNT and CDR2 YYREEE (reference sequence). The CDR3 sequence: CASSPGATSGGQGETQYF. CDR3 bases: TGTGCCAGCAGCCCGGGGGCGACTAGCGGGGGCCAGGGGGAGACCCAGTACTTC.

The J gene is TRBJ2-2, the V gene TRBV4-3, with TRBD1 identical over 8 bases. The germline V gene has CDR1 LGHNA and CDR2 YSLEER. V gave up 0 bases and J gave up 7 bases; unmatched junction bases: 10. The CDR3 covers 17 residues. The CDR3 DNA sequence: TGCGCCAGCAGCCAAGACCGGGACAGGACCTTGGGCGGGGAGCTGTTTTTT. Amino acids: CASSQDRDRTLGGELFF.

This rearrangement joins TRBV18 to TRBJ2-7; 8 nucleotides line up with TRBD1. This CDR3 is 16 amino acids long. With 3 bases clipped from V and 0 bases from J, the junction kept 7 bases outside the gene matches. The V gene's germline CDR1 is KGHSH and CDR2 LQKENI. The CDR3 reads CASSPPGGRTSYEQYF. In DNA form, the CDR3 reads TGTGCCAGCTCACCCCCAGGGGGCAGGACCTCCTACGAGCAGTACTTC.

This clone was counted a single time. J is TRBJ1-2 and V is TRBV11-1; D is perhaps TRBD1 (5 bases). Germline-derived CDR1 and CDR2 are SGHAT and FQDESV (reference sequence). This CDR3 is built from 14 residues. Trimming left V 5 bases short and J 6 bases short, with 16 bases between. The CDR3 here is CASSRAQGLDGYTF. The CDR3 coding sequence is TGTGCCAGCAGCCGGGCCCAGGGACTGGATGGCTACACCTTC.

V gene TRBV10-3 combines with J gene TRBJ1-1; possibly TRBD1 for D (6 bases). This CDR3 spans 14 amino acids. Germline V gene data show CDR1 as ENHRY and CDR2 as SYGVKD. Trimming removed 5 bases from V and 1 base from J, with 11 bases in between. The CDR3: CAISKQGSNTEAFF. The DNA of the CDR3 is TGTGCCATCAGTAAACAGGGCTCGAACACTGAAGCTTTCTTT.

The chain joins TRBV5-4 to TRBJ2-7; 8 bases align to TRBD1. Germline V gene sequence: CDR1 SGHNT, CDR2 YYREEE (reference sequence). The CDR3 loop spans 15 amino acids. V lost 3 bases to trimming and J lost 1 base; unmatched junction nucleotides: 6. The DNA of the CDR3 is TGTGCCAGCAGCTCCCCCACAGGGGGATCCTACGAGCAGTACTTC. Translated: CASSSPTGGSYEQYF.

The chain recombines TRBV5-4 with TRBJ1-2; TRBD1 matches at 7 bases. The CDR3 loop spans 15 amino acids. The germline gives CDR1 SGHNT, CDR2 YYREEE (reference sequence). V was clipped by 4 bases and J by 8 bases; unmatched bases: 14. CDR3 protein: CASSTSKQGKGGYTF. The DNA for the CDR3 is TGTGCCAGCAGCACCTCGAAACAGGGGAAGGGGGGCTACACCTTC.

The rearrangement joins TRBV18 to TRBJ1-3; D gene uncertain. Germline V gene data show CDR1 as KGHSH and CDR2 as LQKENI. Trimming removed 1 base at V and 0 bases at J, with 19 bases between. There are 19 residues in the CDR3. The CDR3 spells CASSPQEARGTSSGNTIYF. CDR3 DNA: TGTGCCAGCTCACCACAAGAAGCTCGGGGAACGAGCTCTGGAAACACCATATATTTT.

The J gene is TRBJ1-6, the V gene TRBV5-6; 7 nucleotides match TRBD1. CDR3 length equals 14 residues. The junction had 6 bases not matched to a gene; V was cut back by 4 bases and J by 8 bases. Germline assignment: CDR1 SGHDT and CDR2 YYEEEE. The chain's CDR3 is CASSLGDSDSPLHF. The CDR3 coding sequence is TGTGCCAGCAGCCTGGGGGACAGCGATTCACCCCTCCACTTT.

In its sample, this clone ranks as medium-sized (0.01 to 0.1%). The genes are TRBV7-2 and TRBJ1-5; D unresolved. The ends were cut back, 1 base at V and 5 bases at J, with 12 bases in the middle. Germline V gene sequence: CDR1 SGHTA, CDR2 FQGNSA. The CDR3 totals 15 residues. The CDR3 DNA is TGTGCCAGCAGCTTAGTCGCGGGGAGCGATCAGCCCCAGCATTTT. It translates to CASSLVAGSDQPQHF. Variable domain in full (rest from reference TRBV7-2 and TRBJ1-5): GAGVSQSPSNKVTEKGKDVELRCDPISGHTALYWYRQSLGQGLEFLIYFQGNSAPDKSGLPSDRFSAERTGGSVSTLTIQRTQQEDSAVYLCASSLVAGSDQPQHFGDGTRLSIL.

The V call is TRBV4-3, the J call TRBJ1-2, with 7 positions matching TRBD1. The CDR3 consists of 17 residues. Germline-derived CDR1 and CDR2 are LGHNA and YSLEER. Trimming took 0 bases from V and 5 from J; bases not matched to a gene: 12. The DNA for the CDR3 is TGCGCCAGCAGCCAAGACATCAGGACAGGAAAGAATTATGGCTACACCTTC. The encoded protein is CASSQDIRTGKNYGYTF.

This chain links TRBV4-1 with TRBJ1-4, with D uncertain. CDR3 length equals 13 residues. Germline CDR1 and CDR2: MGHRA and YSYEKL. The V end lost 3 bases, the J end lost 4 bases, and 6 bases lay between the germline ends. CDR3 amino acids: CASSHSGNEKLFF. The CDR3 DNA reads TGCGCCAGCAGCCACTCGGGTAATGAAAAACTGTTTTTT.

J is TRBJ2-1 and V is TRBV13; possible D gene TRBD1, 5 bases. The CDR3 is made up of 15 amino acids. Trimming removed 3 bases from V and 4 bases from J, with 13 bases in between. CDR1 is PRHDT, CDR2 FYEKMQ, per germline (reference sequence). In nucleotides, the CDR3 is TGTGCCAGCAGCTTCGGAGCAGGGCCTTACAATGAGCAGTTCTTC. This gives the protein CASSFGAGPYNEQFF.

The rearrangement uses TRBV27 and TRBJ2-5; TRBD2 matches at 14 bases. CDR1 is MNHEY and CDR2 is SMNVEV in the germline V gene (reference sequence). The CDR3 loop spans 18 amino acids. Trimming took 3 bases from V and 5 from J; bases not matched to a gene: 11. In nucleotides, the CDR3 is TGTGCCAGCAGTTTTCAAGGGACTAGCGGGGGTGTTGGGGAGACCCAGTACTTC. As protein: CASSFQGTSGGVGETQYF.

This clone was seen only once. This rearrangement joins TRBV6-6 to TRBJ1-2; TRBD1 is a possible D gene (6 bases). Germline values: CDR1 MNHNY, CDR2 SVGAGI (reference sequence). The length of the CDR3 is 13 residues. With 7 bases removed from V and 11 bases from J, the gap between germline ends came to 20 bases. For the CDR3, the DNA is TGTGCCAGCATTCACGGACTTTTCAGGGGATACACCTTC. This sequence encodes CASIHGLFRGYTF.

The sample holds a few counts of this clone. The CDR3 DNA is TGCGCCAGCAGCGGCGGACAGGGAAATTCACCCCTCCACTTT. It yields the protein CASSGGQGNSPLHF. V gene TRBV5-1 combines with J gene TRBJ1-6; 8 bases match TRBD1. CDR3 length: 14 amino acids. The J segment lost 7 bases and the V segment lost 4 bases, leaving 4 bases of the junction unmatched. Germline V gene sequence: CDR1 SGHRS, CDR2 YFSETQ.

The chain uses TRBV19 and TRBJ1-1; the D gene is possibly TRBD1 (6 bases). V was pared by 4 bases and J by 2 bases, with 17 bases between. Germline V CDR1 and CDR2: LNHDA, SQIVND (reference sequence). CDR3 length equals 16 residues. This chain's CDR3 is CASSTLTGSSNTEAFF. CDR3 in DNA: TGTGCCAGTAGTACTCTAACAGGGAGTAGTAACACTGAAGCTTTCTTT.